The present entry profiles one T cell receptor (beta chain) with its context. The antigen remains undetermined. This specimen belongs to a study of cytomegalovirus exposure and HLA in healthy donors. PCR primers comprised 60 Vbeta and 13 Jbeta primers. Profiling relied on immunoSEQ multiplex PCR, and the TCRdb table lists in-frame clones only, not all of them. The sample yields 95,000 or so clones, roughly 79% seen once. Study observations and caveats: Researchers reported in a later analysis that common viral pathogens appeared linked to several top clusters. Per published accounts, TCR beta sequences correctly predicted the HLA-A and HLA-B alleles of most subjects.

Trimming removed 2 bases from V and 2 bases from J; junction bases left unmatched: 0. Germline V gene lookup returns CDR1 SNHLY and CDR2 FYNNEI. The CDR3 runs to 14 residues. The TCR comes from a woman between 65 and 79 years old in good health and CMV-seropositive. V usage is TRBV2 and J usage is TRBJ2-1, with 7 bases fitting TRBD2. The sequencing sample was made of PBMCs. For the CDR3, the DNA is TGTGCCAGCAGTGAAACTAGCGCCTACAATGAGCAGTTCTTC. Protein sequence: CASSETSAYNEQFF.